Following are 27 T cell receptor beta chains from one sample sequenced in a study of cytomegalovirus exposure and HLA in healthy donors. Clones were sequenced by immunoSEQ multiplex PCR, and TCRdb holds only the in-frame ones, with some missing. This sample has 150,000 to 200,000 clones, with around 96% found just once. Material for sequencing was PBMCs. The receptors come from a woman aged 18 to 35 in good health and CMV-seronegative.

The chain is built from TRBV19 and TRBJ2-7; no clear D gene. This CDR3 comprises 12 residues. The V and J ends lost 6 bases and 6 bases respectively, with 12 bases between them. Germline CDR1 LNHDA, CDR2 SQIVND (reference sequence). CDR3 sequence reads: CASSAQFGEQYF. The CDR3 DNA is TGTGCCAGTAGCGCCCAGTTTGGCGAGCAGTACTTC. The whole variable domain, filled in from reference TRBV19 and TRBJ2-7, reads DGGITQSPKYLFRKEGQNVTLSCEQNLNHDAMYWYRQDPGQGLRLIYYSQIVNDFQKGDIAEGYSVSREKKESFPLTVTSAQKNPTAFYLCASSAQFGEQYFGPGTRLTVT.

The V call is TRBV7-9, the J call TRBJ2-3, with TRBD2 identical over 8 bases. The CDR3 has 15 amino acids. CDR1 and CDR2 from the germline V gene are SEHNR and FQNEAQ (reference sequence). V shed 3 bases, J shed 0 bases, and the junction held 2 bases outside the gene matches. The CDR3 bases are TGTGCCAGCAGCTTCAGCGGGGGCAGCACAGATACGCAGTATTTT. Encoded protein: CASSFSGGSTDTQYF.

The chain has TRBV7-6 and TRBJ2-7, with TRBD1 identical over 9 bases. J gave up 2 bases and V 5 bases, and 10 bases lay outside the gene matches. Germline CDR1 and CDR2: SGHVS and FNYEAQ. CDR3 size: 16 residues. The CDR3 here is CASSPRGQGMAYEQYF. The CDR3 DNA follows: TGTGCCAGCAGCCCCCGTGGACAGGGGATGGCCTACGAGCAGTACTTC.

CDR3 nucleotide sequence: TGTGCCAGCTCCGGAGAGACCCAGTACTTC. This translates into CASSGETQYF. This chain connects TRBV18 to TRBJ2-5; D ambiguous. CDR1 KGHSH and CDR2 LQKENI come from the germline V gene. Trimming took 6 bases from V and 4 from J, leaving 3 bases between them. The CDR3 is made up of 10 amino acids.

This clone was found once. The chain recombines TRBV7-6 with TRBJ1-3; D remains ambiguous. Germline V gene sequence: CDR1 SGHVS, CDR2 FNYEAQ. This CDR3 is 15 amino acids long. Trimming took 3 bases from V and 0 from J, leaving 9 bases between them. CDR3: CASSFNGDSGNTIYF. CDR3 DNA sequence: TGTGCCAGCAGCTTTAACGGTGACTCTGGAAACACCATATATTTT.

This clone was counted a single time. The chain joins TRBV7-2 to TRBJ1-1; 7 bases are shared with TRBD1. The V gene's germline CDR1 is SGHTA and CDR2 FQGNSA. Trimming removed 5 bases from V and 2 bases from J; junction bases left unmatched: 2. CDR3 size: 13 residues. The CDR3 region has the DNA TGTGCCAGCAGCCGGACAGGAAACACTGAAGCTTTCTTT. Encoded protein: CASSRTGNTEAFF.

V gene TRBV11-3 combines with J gene TRBJ2-2, with D possibly being TRBD1 (6 bases). The CDR3 consists of 19 residues. The V gene's germline CDR1 is SGHNT and CDR2 YENEEA. Between the trimmed V and J ends, which lost 1 base and 0 bases, there was a span of 18 bases. This CDR3 is CASSLAPDLGGANTGELFF. The CDR3 DNA sequence: TGTGCCAGCAGCTTAGCCCCGGATCTAGGGGGTGCGAACACCGGGGAGCTGTTTTTT.

The rearrangement joins TRBV6-6 to TRBJ2-6; D is unclear. CDR1 and CDR2 (germline): MNHNY, SVGAGI (reference sequence). V dropped 6 bases and J dropped 2 bases, with 5 bases sitting between them. The CDR3 has 13 residues. In DNA, the CDR3 is TGTGCCAGCAGCCTCCCTGGGGCCAACGTCCTGACTTTC. Protein product: CASSLPGANVLTF.

The J gene is TRBJ2-5, the V gene TRBV12-5, with a weak D call TRBD1 (6 bases). Germline assignment: CDR1 LGHNT and CDR2 FRNRAP. There are 16 residues in the CDR3. Trimming left V 0 bases short and J 5 bases short, with 16 bases between. The CDR3 coding sequence is TGTGCTAGTGGTTTGGTACTGGGGGCGTTTTTGGAGACCCAGTACTTC. This encodes CASGLVLGAFLETQYF. Combining the CDR3 with reference TRBV12-5 and TRBJ2-5 gives the whole variable domain DARVTQTPRHKVTEMGQEVTMRCQPILGHNTVFWYRQTMMQGLELLAYFRNRAPLDDSGMPKDRFSAEMPDATLATLKIQPSEPRDSAVYFCASGLVLGAFLETQYFGPGTRLLVL.

The chain recombines TRBV4-3 with TRBJ2-2; 8 bases agree with TRBD1. Per germline, CDR1 LGHNA and CDR2 YSLEER. V gave up 5 bases and J gave up 6 bases; unmatched junction bases: 8. CDR3 length: 15 amino acids. CDR3 residues: CASSLSTGAPGELFF. The CDR3 DNA reads as TGCGCCAGCAGCTTATCGACAGGGGCCCCCGGGGAGCTGTTTTTT.

This clone occurred once. The chain employs TRBV19 and TRBJ1-4, with 11 nucleotides matching TRBD1. V shed 5 bases, J shed 6 bases, and the junction held 8 bases outside the gene matches. Germline values: CDR1 LNHDA, CDR2 SQIVND (reference sequence). The CDR3 loop spans 16 amino acids. CDR3 DNA sequence: TGTGCCAGTAGTCGGACAGGGGGCGCGAAGGATGAAAAACTGTTTTTT. Translating it yields CASSRTGGAKDEKLFF.

The V gene is TRBV18, the J gene TRBJ1-4; 7 nucleotides match TRBD1. Trimming removed 1 base from V and 0 bases from J; junction bases left unmatched: 5. Germline V gene sequence: CDR1 KGHSH, CDR2 LQKENI. The CDR3 length is 17 residues. The CDR3 DNA sequence: TGTGCCAGCTCACCACTCGACAGGGCTACAACTAATGAAAAACTGTTTTTT. As protein: CASSPLDRATTNEKLFF. Full variable domain (outside the CDR3, taken from reference TRBV18 and TRBJ1-4): NAGVMQNPRHLVRRRGQEARLRCSPMKGHSHVYWYRQLPEEGLKFMVYLQKENIIDESGMPKERFSAEFPKEGPSILRIQQVVRGDSAAYFCASSPLDRATTNEKLFFGSGTQLSVL.

The chain recombines TRBV30 with TRBJ1-6, with D tentatively TRBD1 (6 bases). The germline V gene encodes CDR1 GTSNPN and CDR2 SVGIG (reference sequence). The CDR3 sequence is 13 residues long. Trimming removed 6 bases at V and 7 bases at J, with 13 bases between. The CDR3 sequence is CACNLQGNSPLHF. The CDR3 DNA reads TGTGCCTGTAACTTACAGGGAAATTCACCCCTCCACTTT.

This rearrangement joins TRBV5-6 to TRBJ2-3; a weak D match, TRBD2 (5 bases). Trimming took off 0 bases at V and 6 bases at J, with 14 bases between the two ends. The germline gives CDR1 SGHDT, CDR2 YYEEEE. The CDR3 runs to 15 residues. For the CDR3, the DNA is TGTGCCAGCAGCTTGGTTATTCGGGATCCGGATACGCAGTATTTT. Amino acid sequence: CASSLVIRDPDTQYF.

As DNA, the CDR3 is TGTGCCGTCCGGGACAGGAGCTACAATGAGCAGTTCTTC. This encodes CAVRDRSYNEQFF. The genes are TRBV10-3 and TRBJ2-1, with TRBD1 matching 8 bases. Germline V lookup: CDR1 ENHRY, CDR2 SYGVKD. V dropped 11 bases and J dropped 3; count of bases not matched to a gene: 6. This CDR3 has 13 amino acids.

The chain uses TRBV5-6 and TRBJ2-3; D perhaps matches TRBD1 (7 bases). Trimming removed 0 bases at V and 3 bases at J, with 23 bases between. This CDR3 is 19 amino acids long. CDR1 and CDR2 (germline): SGHDT, YYEEEE. The CDR3 spells CASSLDTDAGQRVTDTQYF. CDR3 coding DNA: TGTGCCAGCAGCTTGGATACAGACGCGGGACAGAGGGTAACAGATACGCAGTATTTT.

This chain uses TRBV6-6 with TRBJ2-7; 11 nucleotides line up with TRBD1. V was clipped by 5 bases and J by 1 base; unmatched bases: 4. The CDR3 runs to 15 residues. Germline V gives CDR1 MNHNY, CDR2 SVGAGI (reference sequence). Written as DNA, the CDR3 is TGTGCCAGCAGTGCGGACAGGGGGCCTTCCTACGAGCAGTACTTC. Residues: CASSADRGPSYEQYF.

The chain is built from TRBV5-1 and TRBJ1-1; a weak D match, TRBD1 (5 bases). The germline gives CDR1 SGHRS, CDR2 YFSETQ. V lost 4 bases to trimming and J lost 4 bases, with 14 bases between them. This CDR3 contains 14 residues. CDR3 in DNA: TGCGCCAGCAGCCTAATGGGGGGGGGCACTGAAGCTTTCTTT. Its protein is CASSLMGGGTEAFF.

This clone appeared a single time. The genes are TRBV4-3 and TRBJ2-2; D remains unclear. Germline loops: CDR1 LGHNA, CDR2 YSLEER. This CDR3 spans 16 amino acids. V lost 1 base, J lost 2 bases, and 11 bases lay in between. The CDR3 DNA is TGCGCCAGCAGCCAAGGAGCGTTACAAAACACCGGGGAGCTGTTTTTT. Its protein product is CASSQGALQNTGELFF.

V is TRBV27 and J is TRBJ2-7; 7 nucleotides align to TRBD1. Unmatched junction bases numbered 16, after V lost 4 bases and J lost 7 bases. In germline, CDR1 is MNHEY, CDR2 SMNVEV (reference sequence). This CDR3 region has 16 residues. The CDR3 DNA is TGTGCCAGCAGTTCCCGGACAGGAAGGCCCGTAAGAGAGCAGTACTTC. Protein product: CASSSRTGRPVREQYF.

The genes are TRBV5-1 and TRBJ2-1; 7 bases match TRBD1. The trim removed 4 bases at V and 3 bases at J, leaving 7 bases unmatched. The CDR3 spans 15 residues. Germline CDR1 SGHRS, CDR2 YFSETQ. The CDR3 loop is CASSPARTGYNEQFF. The DNA for the CDR3 is TGCGCCAGCAGCCCTGCCCGGACAGGCTACAATGAGCAGTTCTTC.

This chain connects TRBV11-2 to TRBJ1-1, with D possibly being TRBD1 (5 bases). The CDR3 consists of 11 residues. Deletions cut 5 bases from V and 8 bases from J, with 9 bases between. Germline V gene sequence: CDR1 SGHAT, CDR2 FQNNGV. The CDR3 loop reads CASSGWGEAFF. The DNA of the CDR3 is TGTGCCAGCAGCGGATGGGGCGAAGCTTTCTTT.

The rearrangement links TRBV6-5 to TRBJ2-3, with D unclear. The CDR3 contains 13 residues. V lost 6 bases and J lost 4, with 11 bases in between. The germline V gene encodes CDR1 MNHEY and CDR2 SVGAGI. The chain's CDR3 is CASSPTLADTQYF. The CDR3 DNA is TGTGCCAGCAGCCCCACTTTGGCAGATACGCAGTATTTT.

J is TRBJ1-4 and V is TRBV9; a possible D gene is TRBD1 (6 bases). Germline CDR1 and CDR2: SGDLS and YYNGEE. The CDR3 runs to 15 residues. The V end lost 0 bases, the J end lost 2 bases, and 8 bases lay between the germline ends. The CDR3: CASSVERGTNEKLFF. Written as DNA, the CDR3 is TGTGCCAGCAGCGTAGAAAGGGGGACTAATGAAAAACTGTTTTTT.

The rearrangement links TRBV2 to TRBJ2-6, with D uncertain. V was trimmed by 0 bases and J by 1 base, leaving 10 bases between them. Germline CDR1 is SNHLY and CDR2 is FYNNEI. This CDR3 is 17 amino acids long. The chain's CDR3 is CASSEAPGSSGANVLTF. The CDR3, as DNA: TGTGCCAGCAGTGAAGCGCCAGGTTCGTCTGGGGCCAACGTCCTGACTTTC.

The genes are TRBV7-2 and TRBJ2-3, with TRBD2 as a possible D gene (6 bases). V lost 1 base and J lost 2, with 13 bases in between. From germline, CDR1 is SGHTA and CDR2 FQGNSA. CDR3 length: 16 amino acids. CDR3 coding DNA: TGTGCCAGCAGCTTAGACGTTAGCGGATACACAGATACGCAGTATTTT. As protein: CASSLDVSGYTDTQYF.

CDR3: CASSDGQPLAKNIQYF. For the CDR3, the DNA is TGTGCCAGCAGTGACGGACAGCCACTAGCCAAAAACATTCAGTACTTC. The chain employs TRBV6-1 and TRBJ2-4, with a possible D match to TRBD1 (6 bases). The V gene's germline CDR1 is MNHNS and CDR2 SASEGT. This CDR3 is 16 amino acids long. Trimming took off 3 bases at V and 0 bases at J, with 12 bases between the two ends.